The T cell receptor (beta chain) described here comes from a study of cytomegalovirus exposure and HLA in healthy donors. Broader study findings: It was likely that a cluster of highly shared sequence variants was a sequencing artifact.

When sampled, the donors appeared nominally healthy, though they likely had unrecorded immune exposures. On this clone itself: Its target is not known.

With 60 Vbeta and 13 Jbeta primers, the PCR was carried out. The method was immunoSEQ multiplex PCR; TCRdb's version includes in-frame clones alone and lacks a portion of them. The repertoire holds around 170,000 clones, 70% to 85% seen once, with more than 1.3% in the top ten. The CDR3 runs 13 residues. Trimming shortened V by 1 base and J by 4 bases, and 7 bases separated the two germline ends. The germline CDR1 and CDR2 sequences are SGHTA and FQGNSA. The J gene is TRBJ1-2, the V gene TRBV7-2; D is uncertain. The TCR comes from a male donor in good health and CMV-seronegative. Sequenced input: PBMCs. This CDR3 is CASSLGGSYGYTF. CDR3 coding DNA: TGTGCCAGCAGCTTAGGTGGCAGCTATGGCTACACCTTC.